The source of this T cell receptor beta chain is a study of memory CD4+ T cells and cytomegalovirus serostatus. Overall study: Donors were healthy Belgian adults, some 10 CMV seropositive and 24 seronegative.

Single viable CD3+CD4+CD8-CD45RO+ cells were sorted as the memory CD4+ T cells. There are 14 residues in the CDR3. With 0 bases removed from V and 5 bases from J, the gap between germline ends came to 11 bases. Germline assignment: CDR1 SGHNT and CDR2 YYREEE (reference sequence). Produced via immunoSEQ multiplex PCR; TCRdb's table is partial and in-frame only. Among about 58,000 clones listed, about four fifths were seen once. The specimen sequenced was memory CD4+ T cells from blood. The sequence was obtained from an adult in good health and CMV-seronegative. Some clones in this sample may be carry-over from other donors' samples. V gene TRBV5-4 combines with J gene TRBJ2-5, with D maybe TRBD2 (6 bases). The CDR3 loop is CASSLDGSWETQYF. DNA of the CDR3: TGTGCCAGCAGCTTGGACGGGAGTTGGGAGACCCAGTACTTC.